Listed below are T cell receptor beta chains from one sample, sequenced in a study of OX40 agonist ivuxolimab in advanced cancers. Assay used: immunoSEQ multiplex PCR; TCRdb lists only in-frame clones, some missing. The table shows under 85,000 clones, with about 88% occurring only once. Sequenced material: CD4+ or CD8+ T cells sorted from blood, taken in a trial of the OX40 agonist ivuxolimab. These TCRs come from an adult with an advanced solid tumor such as melanoma, head and neck, liver or kidney cancer. Each CDR3 is given without its conserved first and last residue.

>TRBJ1-5|TRBV5-1|11
ASSLGPGQPQH
>TRBJ2-7|TRBV19|12
ASSRQGSSYEQY
>TRBJ2-2|TRBV5-5|13
ASTRFPLSTGELF
>TRBJ1-3|TRBV11-2|14
ASSPADRARGNTIY
>TRBJ1-2|TRBV6-5|10
ASIGSGAGYT
>TRBJ1-4|TRBV5-8|13
ASRRGSTWDEKLF
>TRBJ2-5|TRBV6-6|13
ASTYGGQLQETQY
>TRBJ2-7|TRBV5-1|13
ASSLGRDSPYEQY
>TRBJ2-2|TRBV6-5|12
ASMKGAPTGELF
>TRBJ1-5|TRBV7-2|12
ASSLRMGGQPQH
>TRBJ1-2|TRBV7-9|11
ASSRTGSYGYT
>TRBJ1-1|TRBV7-2|13
ASSLATGVNTEAF
>TRBJ2-7|TRBV6-5|13
ASSYSIGGAYEQY
>TRBJ1-1|TRBV7-8|10
ASSLRLAEAF
>TRBJ2-7|TRBV6-1|11
ASRWVSTYEQY
>TRBJ2-1|TRBV28|12
ASTLAPLYNEQF